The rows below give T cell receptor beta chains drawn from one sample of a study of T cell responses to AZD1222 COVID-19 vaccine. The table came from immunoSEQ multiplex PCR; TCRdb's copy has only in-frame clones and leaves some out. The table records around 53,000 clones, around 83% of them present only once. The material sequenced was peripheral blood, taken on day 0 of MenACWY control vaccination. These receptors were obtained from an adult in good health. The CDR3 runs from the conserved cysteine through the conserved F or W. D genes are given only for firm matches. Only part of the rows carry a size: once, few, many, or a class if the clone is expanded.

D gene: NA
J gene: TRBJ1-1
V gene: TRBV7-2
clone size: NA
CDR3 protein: CASSLKGAGTTEAFF
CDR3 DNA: TGTGCCAGCAGCTTAAAAGGGGCGGGAACCACTGAAGCTTTCTTT

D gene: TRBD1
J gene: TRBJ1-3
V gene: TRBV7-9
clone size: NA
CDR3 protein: CASSLQGVGNTIYF
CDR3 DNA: TGTGCCAGCAGCCTACAGGGGGTAGGAAACACCATATATTTT

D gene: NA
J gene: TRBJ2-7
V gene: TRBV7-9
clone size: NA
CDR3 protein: CASSSRGDPHYEQYF
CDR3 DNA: TGTGCCAGCAGCTCCCGAGGAGATCCGCACTACGAGCAGTACTTC

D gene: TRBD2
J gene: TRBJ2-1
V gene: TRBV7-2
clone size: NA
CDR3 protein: CASSQGGLAGGPGEQFF
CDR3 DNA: TGTGCCAGCAGCCAGGGAGGGCTAGCGGGAGGGCCTGGTGAGCAGTTCTTC

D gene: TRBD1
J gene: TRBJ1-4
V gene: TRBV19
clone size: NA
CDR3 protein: CASSIAGTGTNEKLFF
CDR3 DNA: TGTGCCAGTAGTATAGCTGGGACAGGCACTAATGAAAAACTGTTTTTT

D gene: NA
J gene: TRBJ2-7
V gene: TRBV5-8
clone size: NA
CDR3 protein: CASSLTGHEQYF
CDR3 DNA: TGTGCCAGCAGCTTGACAGGGCACGAGCAGTACTTC

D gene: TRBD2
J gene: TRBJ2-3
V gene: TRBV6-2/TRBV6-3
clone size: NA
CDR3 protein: CASSDLAGGLGTDTQYF
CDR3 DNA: TGTGCCAGCAGCGACCTAGCGGGAGGGCTGGGAACAGATACGCAGTATTTT

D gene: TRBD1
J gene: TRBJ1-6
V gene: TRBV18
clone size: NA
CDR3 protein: CASSPGTENSPLHF
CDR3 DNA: TGTGCCAGCTCCCCCGGGACAGAGAATTCACCCCTCCACTTT

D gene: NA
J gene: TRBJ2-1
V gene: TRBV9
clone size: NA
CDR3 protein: CASSVLDYFYNEQFF
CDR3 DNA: TGTGCCAGCAGCGTACTGGACTACTTCTACAATGAGCAGTTCTTC

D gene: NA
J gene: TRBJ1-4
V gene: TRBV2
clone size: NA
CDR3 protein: CASSEIQTLNEKLFF
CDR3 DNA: TGTGCCAGCAGTGAGATACAGACTCTTAATGAAAAACTGTTTTTT

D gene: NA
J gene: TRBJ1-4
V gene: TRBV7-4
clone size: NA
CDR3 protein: CASSYLGQGRANEKLFF
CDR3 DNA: TGTGCCAGCAGCTACCTAGGCCAGGGGAGAGCTAATGAAAAACTGTTTTTT

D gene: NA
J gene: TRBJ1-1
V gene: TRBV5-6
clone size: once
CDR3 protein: CASSLRAGQNTEAFF
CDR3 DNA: TGTGCCAGCAGCTTAAGAGCAGGGCAGAACACTGAAGCTTTCTTT

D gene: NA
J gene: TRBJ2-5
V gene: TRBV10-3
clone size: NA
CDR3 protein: CAISATQETQYF
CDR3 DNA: TGTGCCATCAGTGCCACCCAAGAGACCCAGTACTTC

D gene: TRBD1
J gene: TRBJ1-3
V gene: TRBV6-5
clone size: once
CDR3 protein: CASSPGQGYGNTIYF
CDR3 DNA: TGTGCCAGCAGTCCGGGACAGGGTTATGGAAACACCATATATTTT

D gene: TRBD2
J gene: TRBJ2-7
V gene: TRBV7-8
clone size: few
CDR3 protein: CASSLTSGTSSYEQYF
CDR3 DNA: TGTGCCAGCAGCTTAACTAGCGGGACCAGCTCCTACGAGCAGTACTTC

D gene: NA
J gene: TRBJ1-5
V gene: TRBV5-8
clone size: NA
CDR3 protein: CASSLVGAQSNQPQHF
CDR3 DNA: TGTGCCAGCAGCTTGGTCGGGGCACAATCCAATCAGCCCCAGCATTTT

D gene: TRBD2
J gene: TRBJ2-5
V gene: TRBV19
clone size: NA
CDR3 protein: CATSRTSGSPQETQYF
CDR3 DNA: TGTGCCACCTCCCGGACTAGCGGGAGCCCCCAAGAGACCCAGTACTTC

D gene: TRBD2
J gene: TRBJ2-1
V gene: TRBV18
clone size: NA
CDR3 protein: CASSPPGLAGVNEQFF
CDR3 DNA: TGTGCCAGCTCACCACCGGGACTAGCGGGAGTTAATGAGCAGTTCTTC

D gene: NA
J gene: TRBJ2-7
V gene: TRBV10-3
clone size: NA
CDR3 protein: CAISEGGEEQYF
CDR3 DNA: TGTGCCATCAGTGAAGGCGGAGAAGAGCAGTACTTC

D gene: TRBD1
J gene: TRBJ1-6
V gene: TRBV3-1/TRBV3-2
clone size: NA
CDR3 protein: CASSLGQGGESPLHF
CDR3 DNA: TGTGCCAGCAGCCTCGGACAGGGAGGAGAATCACCCCTCCACTTT

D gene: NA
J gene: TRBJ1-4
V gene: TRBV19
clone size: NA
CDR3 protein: CASSIEGRTNEKLFF
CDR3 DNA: TGTGCCAGTAGCATAGAAGGACGGACTAATGAAAAACTGTTTTTT

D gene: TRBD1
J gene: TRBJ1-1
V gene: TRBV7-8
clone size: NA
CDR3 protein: CASSSVQGASEAFF
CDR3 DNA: TGTGCCAGCAGCTCCGTACAGGGGGCCTCTGAAGCTTTCTTT

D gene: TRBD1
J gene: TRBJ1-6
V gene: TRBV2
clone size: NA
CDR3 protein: CASTVRGDNSPLHF
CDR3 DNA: TGTGCCAGCACGGTCAGGGGGGATAATTCACCCCTCCACTTT

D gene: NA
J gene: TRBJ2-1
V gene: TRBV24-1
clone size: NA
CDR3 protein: CATAPNRDLKGDEQFF
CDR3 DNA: TGTGCCACCGCCCCGAACCGGGACCTAAAGGGCGATGAGCAGTTCTTC

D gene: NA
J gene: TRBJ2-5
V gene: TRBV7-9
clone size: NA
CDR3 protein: CASSFSGRETQYF
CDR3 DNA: TGTGCCAGCAGCTTTTCAGGACGGGAGACCCAGTACTTC

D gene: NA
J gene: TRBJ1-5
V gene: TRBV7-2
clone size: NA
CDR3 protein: CASSLAWGGNQPQHF
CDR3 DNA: TGTGCCAGCAGCTTAGCCTGGGGAGGCAATCAGCCCCAGCATTTT

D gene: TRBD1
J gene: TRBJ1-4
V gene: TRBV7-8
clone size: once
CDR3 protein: CASSLASGTGAVNEKLFF
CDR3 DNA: TGTGCCAGCAGCTTAGCTTCGGGGACAGGGGCCGTAAATGAAAAACTGTTTTTT

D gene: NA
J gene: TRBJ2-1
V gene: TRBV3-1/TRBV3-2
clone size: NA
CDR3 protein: CASSQDFSGYNEQFF
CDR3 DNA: TGTGCCAGCAGCCAAGATTTTTCGGGGTACAATGAGCAGTTCTTC

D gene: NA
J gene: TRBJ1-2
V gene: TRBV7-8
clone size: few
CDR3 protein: CASSLGPGDYGYTF
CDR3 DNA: TGTGCCAGCAGCTTAGGTCCAGGGGACTATGGCTACACCTTC

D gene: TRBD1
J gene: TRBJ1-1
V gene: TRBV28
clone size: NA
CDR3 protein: CASSLRTGEAFF
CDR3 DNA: TGTGCCAGCAGTTTAAGGACAGGGGAAGCTTTCTTT

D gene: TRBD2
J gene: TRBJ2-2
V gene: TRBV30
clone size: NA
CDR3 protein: CAWIREGGELFF
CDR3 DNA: TGTGCCTGGATCCGGGAGGGGGGGGAGCTGTTTTTT

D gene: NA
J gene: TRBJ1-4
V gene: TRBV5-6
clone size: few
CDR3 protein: CASSLRSEKLFF
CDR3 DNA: TGTGCCAGCAGCTTGCGTAGTGAAAAACTGTTTTTT

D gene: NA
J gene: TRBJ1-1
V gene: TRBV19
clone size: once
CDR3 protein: CASTSENFPTEAFF
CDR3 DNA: TGTGCCAGTACCTCAGAGAACTTCCCGACTGAAGCTTTCTTT

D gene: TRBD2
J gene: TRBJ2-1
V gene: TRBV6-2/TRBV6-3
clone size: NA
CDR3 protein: CASSFGLAGGGNEQFF
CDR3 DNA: TGTGCCAGCAGCTTTGGACTAGCGGGAGGTGGCAATGAGCAGTTCTTC

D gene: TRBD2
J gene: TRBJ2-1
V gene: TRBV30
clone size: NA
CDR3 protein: CAGGLAGGSSYNEQFF
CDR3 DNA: TGTGCCGGGGGACTAGCGGGAGGTAGCTCCTACAATGAGCAGTTCTTC

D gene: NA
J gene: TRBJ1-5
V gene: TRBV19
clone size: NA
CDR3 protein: CASSSPGNQPQHF
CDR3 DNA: TGTGCCAGTAGTTCCCCCGGCAATCAGCCCCAGCATTTT

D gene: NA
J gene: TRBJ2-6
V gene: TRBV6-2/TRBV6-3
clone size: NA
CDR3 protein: CASSHLRGNSGANVLTF
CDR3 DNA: TGTGCCAGCAGTCACCTTCGGGGGAACTCTGGGGCCAACGTCCTGACTTTC

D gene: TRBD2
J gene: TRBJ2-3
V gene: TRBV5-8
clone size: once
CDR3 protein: CASSLGTGGPDTQYF
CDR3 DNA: TGTGCCAGCAGCTTGGGAACGGGAGGGCCAGATACGCAGTATTTT

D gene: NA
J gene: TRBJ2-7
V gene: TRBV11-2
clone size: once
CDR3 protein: CASSLVNIGYEQYF
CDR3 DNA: TGTGCCAGCAGCTTAGTGAATATTGGCTACGAGCAGTACTTC

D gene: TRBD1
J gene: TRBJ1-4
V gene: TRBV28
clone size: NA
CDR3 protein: CATGGQGREKLFF
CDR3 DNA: TGTGCCACGGGTGGACAGGGGAGGGAAAAACTGTTTTTT

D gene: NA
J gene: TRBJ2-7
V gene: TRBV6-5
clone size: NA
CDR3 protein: CASSRGSSYEQYF
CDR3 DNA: TGTGCCAGCAGCCGGGGTTCTTCCTACGAGCAGTACTTC

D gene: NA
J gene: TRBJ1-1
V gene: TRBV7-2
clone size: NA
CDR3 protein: CASSLNHNMNTEAFF
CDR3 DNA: TGTGCCAGCAGCTTAAATCACAACATGAACACTGAAGCTTTCTTT

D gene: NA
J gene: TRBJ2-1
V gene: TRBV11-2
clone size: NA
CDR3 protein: CASSWGGVNEQFF
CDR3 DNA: TGTGCCAGCAGCTGGGGCGGGGTCAATGAGCAGTTCTTC

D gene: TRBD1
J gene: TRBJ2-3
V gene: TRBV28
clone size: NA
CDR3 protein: CASSSWTGGTDTQYF
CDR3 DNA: TGTGCCAGCAGTTCATGGACAGGGGGCACAGATACGCAGTATTTT

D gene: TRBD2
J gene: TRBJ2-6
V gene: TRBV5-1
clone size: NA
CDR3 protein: CASSPLAGGRISGANVLTF
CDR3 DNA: TGCGCCAGCAGCCCCCTAGCGGGAGGCCGGATCTCTGGGGCCAACGTCCTGACTTTC

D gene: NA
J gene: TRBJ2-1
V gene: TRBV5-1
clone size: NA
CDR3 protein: CASSLISGGHNEQFF
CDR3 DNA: TGCGCCAGCAGCTTGATTAGCGGAGGGCACAATGAGCAGTTCTTC

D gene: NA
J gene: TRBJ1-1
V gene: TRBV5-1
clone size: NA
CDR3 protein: CASSLVEGSWTLPRDTEAFF
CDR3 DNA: TGCGCCAGCAGCTTGGTAGAAGGAAGTTGGACTCTACCCAGGGACACTGAAGCTTTCTTT

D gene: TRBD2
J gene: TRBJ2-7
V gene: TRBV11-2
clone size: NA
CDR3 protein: CASSSGTSGIHEQYF
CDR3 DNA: TGTGCCAGCAGCTCCGGGACTAGCGGGATCCACGAGCAGTACTTC

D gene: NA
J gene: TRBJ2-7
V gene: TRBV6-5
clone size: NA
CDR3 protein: CASRDDRSEQYF
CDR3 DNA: TGTGCCAGCAGAGACGACAGGTCCGAGCAGTACTTC

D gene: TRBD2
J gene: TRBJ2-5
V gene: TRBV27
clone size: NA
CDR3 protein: CASSLSTSGQETQYF
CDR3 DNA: TGTGCCAGCAGTTTATCGACTAGCGGACAAGAGACCCAGTACTTC

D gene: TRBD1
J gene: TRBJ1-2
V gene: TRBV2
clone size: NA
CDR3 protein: CASSEARPGQGIYGYTF
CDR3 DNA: TGTGCCAGCAGTGAAGCCCGCCCCGGACAGGGCATCTATGGCTACACCTTC

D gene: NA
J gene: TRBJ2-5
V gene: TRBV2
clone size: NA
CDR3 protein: CASSEANFETQYF
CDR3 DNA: TGTGCCAGCAGTGAGGCAAATTTTGAGACCCAGTACTTC

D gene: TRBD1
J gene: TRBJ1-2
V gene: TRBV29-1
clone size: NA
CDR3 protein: CSVLMEGAPDYGYTF
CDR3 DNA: TGCAGCGTTCTAATGGAGGGGGCGCCGGACTATGGCTACACCTTC

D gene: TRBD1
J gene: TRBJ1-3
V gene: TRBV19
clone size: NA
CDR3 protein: CASSIGQVKGNTIYF
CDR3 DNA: TGTGCCAGTAGTATCGGACAGGTCAAGGGAAACACCATATATTTT